In its sample, the clone carrying this TCR beta chain was seen once. The data originate from a study of blood T cell repertoires in COVID-19. TCRdb's copy holds only in-frame clones and misses some; the assay was immunoSEQ multiplex PCR. The sample holds 300,000 to 400,000 clones, 70% to 90% seen once. Cohort assignment relied on participant-reported clinical history. Sequencing was performed on PBMCs or T cells enriched from blood (not recorded which). The receptor was isolated from a woman in her twenties or thirties with acute COVID-19.

The DNA of the CDR3 is TGTGCCATCAGTGGCGGGGGGGATCATAATCAGCCCCAGCATTTT. As protein: CAISGGGDHNQPQHF. The V call is TRBV10-3, the J call TRBJ1-5; possibly TRBD1 for D (5 bases). The ends were cut back, 4 bases at V and 4 bases at J, with 14 bases in the middle. Germline CDR1 is ENHRY and CDR2 is SYGVKD. This CDR3 region has 15 residues.